This T cell receptor (beta chain) came from a study of blood T cell repertoires in COVID-19. In the study overall: Sources were T cells, B-cell-depleted T cells, or PBMCs; the material itself was cDNA or gDNA.

In the original workflow: Quantification of nucleated cells was approximated via reference gene primer amplification. The table came from immunoSEQ multiplex PCR; TCRdb's copy has only in-frame clones and leaves some out. The V and J calls and the clone size are those of that table, but D and trimming were determined from the DNA. There are over 10,000 clones in the sample; around 90% occur only once, and roughly an eighth lies in the top ten. V lost 4 bases and J lost 8; bases outside the gene matches: 7. Germline V gives CDR1 SEHNR, CDR2 FQNEAQ (reference sequence). The CDR3 is 14 amino acids. This TCR was sampled from an older man with active COVID-19. V usage is TRBV7-9 and J usage is TRBJ1-2; 10 bases map to TRBD1. Sequencing input: peripheral blood. CDR3 region: CASSSGQGIGGYTF. The CDR3 coding sequence is TGTGCCAGCAGCTCGGGACAGGGGATAGGAGGCTACACCTTC.